This is a list of T cell receptor beta chains from one sample in a study of early T cells in non-severe SARS-CoV-2 infection. TCRdb re-derived calls from the 5' RACE reads in MiXCR, one entry per CDR3 protein. The sample has tens of thousands of distinct CDR3 sequences, 11% to 15% seen once. Material: whole blood. All receptors come from an adult who was a healthcare worker with PCR-confirmed SARS-CoV-2 infection or an uninfected control (not recorded which). Each CDR3 is given without its conserved first and last residue. Only part of the rows carry a size: once, few, many, or a class if the clone is expanded.

abundance	v_gene	CDR3aa
few	TRBV7-3	ASSSDRGNTIY
-	TRBV3-1	ASSQDTSAVGETQY
-	TRBV27	ASSRQDRGSYEQY
few	TRBV7-9	ASSLVRPNEQY
-	TRBV7-9	ASSQMFVLAGGLETQY
-	TRBV29-1	SVEVGYGDTQY
few	TRBV10-2	ASSESSQGERNTGELF
once	TRBV5-1	ASSITGSEAF
many	TRBV29-1	SGAYRGRKNIQY
many	TRBV6-1	ASKRTEGRETQY
-	TRBV27	ASSLSAGESNQPQH
few	TRBV7-2	ATRTSGSREQY
-	TRBV18	ASSPPSFELYNEQF
many	TRBV11-2	ASSFGAGRVPDTQY
once	TRBV11-1	ASRNINEQF
few	TRBV2	ASSRVRTGNEKLF
few	TRBV18	ASTSSGGTEAF
-	TRBV6-1	ATDRGGHEQF
many	TRBV7-9	ASSLVAGGPDTQY
-	TRBV9	ASSVDRGYEQY
few	TRBV5-1	ASSLGTLSYEQY
many	TRBV11-1	ASSFRQDSGYT
many	TRBV11-2	ASSLAPHTGEQY
-	TRBV5-1	ASSLEPGVPNEKLF
many	TRBV6-1	ASSEIRGDEQF
-	TRBV19	ASRTRGLSETQY
-	TRBV7-3	ASSRDSGINSPLH
-	TRBV28	ASSLLRVRTSEAGSYEQY
-	TRBV18	ASSERQGTSTDTQY
few	TRBV9	ASSVAPGIYNEQF
many	TRBV7-9	ASTLAAGNNEQF
-	TRBV19	ASSIQGRGNQPQH
-	TRBV6-5	ASSSPGGLWYGYT
-	TRBV7-9	ASSLEASSGTEAF
-	TRBV4-1	ASSQEPPRRVSVTLINEQF
-	TRBV29-1	SVSPDTQY
-	TRBV5-4	ASNLAGEGDTQY
few	TRBV11-2	ASMVAGVSHEQY
few	TRBV7-3	ASSSQPHLLTSGDTQY
-	TRBV20-1	SARDFAGNEKLF
few	TRBV28	ASRPGQGGQPQH
few	TRBV6-6	ASSYSRTGGRETQY
-	TRBV28	ASSLSGPYEQY
-	TRBV2	ASSNLPRDRGRWTEAF
-	TRBV12-5	ASAQEGGTDTQY
few	TRBV20-1	SASPQAGSSYEQY
-	TRBV12-2	ASRLIRGYSSYNEQF
many	TRBV7-8	ASSLFVAGADTQY
-	TRBV5-1	ASSSTRQNTGELF
few	TRBV20-1	SAMAGTGVNTNEKLF
-	TRBV7-2	ASSPGGPETQY
-	TRBV27	ASSQPGTDYNEQF
few	TRBV2	ASCWDSRLEAF